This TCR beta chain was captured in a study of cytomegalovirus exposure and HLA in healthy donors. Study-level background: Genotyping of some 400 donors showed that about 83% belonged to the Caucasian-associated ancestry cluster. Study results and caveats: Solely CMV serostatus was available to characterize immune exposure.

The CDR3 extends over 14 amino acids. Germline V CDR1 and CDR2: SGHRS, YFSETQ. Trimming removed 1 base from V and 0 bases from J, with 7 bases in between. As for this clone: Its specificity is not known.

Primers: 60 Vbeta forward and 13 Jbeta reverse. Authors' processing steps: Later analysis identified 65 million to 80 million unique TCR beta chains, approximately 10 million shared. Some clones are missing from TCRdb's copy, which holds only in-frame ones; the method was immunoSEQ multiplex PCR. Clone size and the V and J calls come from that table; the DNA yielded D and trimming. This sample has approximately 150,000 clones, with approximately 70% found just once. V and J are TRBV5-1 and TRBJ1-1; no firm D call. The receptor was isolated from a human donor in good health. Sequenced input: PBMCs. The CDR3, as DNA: TGCGCCAGCAGCTTGACCCCGGTGAACACTGAAGCTTTCTTT. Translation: CASSLTPVNTEAFF. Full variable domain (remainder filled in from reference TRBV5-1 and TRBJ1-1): KAGVTQTPRYLIKTRGQQVTLSCSPISGHRSVSWYQQTPGQGLQFLFEYFSETQRNKGNFPGRFSGRQFSNSRSEMNVSTLELGDSALYLCASSLTPVNTEAFFGQGTRLTVV.